This T cell receptor beta chain was obtained from a study of Ad26.COV2.S vaccination and SARS-CoV-2 variants. Study-wide points: Substantial breadth in spike-specific CD8+ and CD4+ T cell responses was reportedly seen after vaccination.

Regarding this clone: Its antigen is not identified.

Here immunoSEQ multiplex PCR was the method, and the copy in TCRdb shows in-frame clones only, minus some. This table holds 180,000 or so clones, approximately 90% found once. Trimming cost V 7 bases and J 4 bases; bases outside gene matches: 6. The CDR3 is 15 residues long. The germline CDR1 and CDR2 sequences are LNHDA and SQIVND (reference sequence). The receptor's source is a human donor who had recovered from COVID-19. The chain carries TRBV19 and TRBJ1-6; TRBD1 aligns across 8 bases. Sequenced here: peripheral blood, sampled after recovery from COVID-19. The CDR3 spells CASTGTGGYNSPLHF. CDR3 coding DNA: TGTGCCAGTACCGGGACAGGAGGGTATAATTCACCCCTCCACTTT. Full variable domain (missing parts from reference TRBV19 and TRBJ1-6): DGGITQSPKYLFRKEGQNVTLSCEQNLNHDAMYWYRQDPGQGLRLIYYSQIVNDFQKGDIAEGYSVSREKKESFPLTVTSAQKNPTAFYLCASTGTGGYNSPLHFGNGTRLTVT.